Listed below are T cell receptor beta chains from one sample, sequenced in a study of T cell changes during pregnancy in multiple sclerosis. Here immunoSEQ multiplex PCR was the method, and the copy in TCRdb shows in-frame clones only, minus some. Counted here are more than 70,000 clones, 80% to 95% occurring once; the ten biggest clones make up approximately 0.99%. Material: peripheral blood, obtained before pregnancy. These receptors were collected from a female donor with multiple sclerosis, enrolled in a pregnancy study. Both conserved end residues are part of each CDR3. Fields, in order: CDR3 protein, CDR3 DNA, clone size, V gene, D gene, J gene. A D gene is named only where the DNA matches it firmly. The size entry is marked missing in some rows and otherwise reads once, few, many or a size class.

CDR3: CASSRAPGTSGSNEQFF; DNA: TGTGCCAGCAGCCGAGCCCCCGGGACTAGCGGGAGCAATGAGCAGTTCTTC; size: NA; V: TRBV4-2; D: TRBD2; J: TRBJ2-1
CDR3: CASSLAGTGAGSYEQYF; DNA: TGTGCCAGCAGCTTAGCGGGGACAGGGGCCGGATCCTACGAGCAGTACTTC; size: NA; V: TRBV11-1; D: TRBD1; J: TRBJ2-7
CDR3: CASSPGQGDEKLFF; DNA: TGTGCCAGCAGCCCGGGACAGGGGGATGAAAAACTGTTTTTT; size: NA; V: TRBV11-2; D: TRBD1; J: TRBJ1-4
CDR3: CASSINTGAGYTF; DNA: TGTGCCAGTAGTATAAATACAGGTGCCGGCTACACCTTC; size: NA; V: TRBV19; D: NA; J: TRBJ1-2
CDR3: CASSPQQGNTEAFF; DNA: TGTGCCAGCTCACCACAACAGGGGAACACTGAAGCTTTCTTT; size: NA; V: TRBV18; D: NA; J: TRBJ1-1
CDR3: CASRLSGGPYNEQFF; DNA: TGTGCCAGCAGATTAAGCGGGGGCCCTTACAATGAGCAGTTCTTC; size: once; V: TRBV7-9; D: TRBD2; J: TRBJ2-1
CDR3: CASSPLLGLGTQYF; DNA: TGTGCCAGCAGCCCGCTACTAGGTCTGGGGACGCAGTATTTT; size: NA; V: TRBV7-2; D: NA; J: TRBJ2-3
CDR3: CASSLDRVSGNTIYF; DNA: TGCGCCAGCAGCTTGGACCGAGTCTCTGGAAACACCATATATTTT; size: NA; V: TRBV5-1; D: NA; J: TRBJ1-3
CDR3: CASSFQTSGRYEQYF; DNA: TGTGCCAGCAGCTTCCAGACTAGCGGGAGGTACGAGCAGTACTTC; size: NA; V: TRBV5-4; D: TRBD2; J: TRBJ2-7
CDR3: CAWRTRMISSGANVLTF; DNA: TGTGCCTGGAGGACACGGATGATAAGCTCTGGGGCCAACGTCCTGACTTTC; size: NA; V: TRBV30; D: NA; J: TRBJ2-6
CDR3: CASSYGGMSEAFF; DNA: TGTGCCAGTAGTTACGGGGGGATGTCTGAAGCTTTCTTT; size: few; V: TRBV19; D: NA; J: TRBJ1-1
CDR3: CASSLAGAGQPQHF; DNA: TGTGCCAGCAGCTTGGCTGGGGCGGGGCAGCCCCAGCATTTT; size: NA; V: TRBV5-5; D: NA; J: TRBJ1-5
CDR3: CASSEGQHSGNTIYF; DNA: TGTGCCAGCAGTGAAGGACAGCACTCTGGAAACACCATATATTTT; size: NA; V: TRBV25-1; D: NA; J: TRBJ1-3
CDR3: CASSPAGLADTEAFF; DNA: TGTGCCAGCAGTCCGGCGGGCCTAGCGGACACTGAAGCTTTCTTT; size: NA; V: TRBV27; D: NA; J: TRBJ1-1
CDR3: CASSEEGGRGNQPQHF; DNA: TGTGCCAGCAGTGAAGAAGGGGGCAGGGGCAATCAGCCCCAGCATTTT; size: NA; V: TRBV2; D: TRBD1; J: TRBJ1-5
CDR3: CASSLGASGYQETQYF; DNA: TGTGCCAGCAGCTTAGGTGCTAGCGGGTACCAAGAGACCCAGTACTTC; size: NA; V: TRBV11-2; D: TRBD2; J: TRBJ2-5
CDR3: CASSLMAGGYNEQFF; DNA: TGTGCCAGCAGTTTAATGGCAGGGGGTTACAATGAGCAGTTCTTC; size: NA; V: TRBV27; D: TRBD1; J: TRBJ2-1
CDR3: CASSESGGREETQYF; DNA: TGTGCCAGCAGTGAATCAGGAGGAAGGGAAGAGACCCAGTACTTC; size: NA; V: TRBV6-1; D: NA; J: TRBJ2-5
CDR3: CASSHRPGAETQYF; DNA: TGTGCCAGCAGCCACCGACCGGGAGCGGAGACCCAGTACTTC; size: NA; V: TRBV14; D: NA; J: TRBJ2-5
CDR3: CASSSRTEAFF; DNA: TGTGCCAGCAGCTCTCGCACTGAAGCTTTCTTT; size: NA; V: TRBV9; D: NA; J: TRBJ1-1
CDR3: CASSLGPYYEQYF; DNA: TGTGCCAGCAGTTTAGGGCCATACTACGAGCAGTACTTC; size: NA; V: TRBV27; D: NA; J: TRBJ2-7
CDR3: CASSGTGGQETQYF; DNA: TGCGCCAGCAGCGGGACGGGGGGGCAGGAGACCCAGTACTTC; size: NA; V: TRBV5-1; D: TRBD2; J: TRBJ2-5
CDR3: CASSLKGTPYEQYF; DNA: TGTGCCAGCAGCTTGAAAGGGACACCCTACGAGCAGTACTTC; size: NA; V: TRBV5-4; D: NA; J: TRBJ2-7
CDR3: CASTTAFLNTEAFF; DNA: TGTGCCAGTACGACAGCTTTTTTGAACACTGAAGCTTTCTTT; size: NA; V: TRBV6-1; D: NA; J: TRBJ1-1
CDR3: CASSSPGNREEQYF; DNA: TGTGCCAGCAGCTCCCCAGGGAATCGAGAGGAGCAGTACTTC; size: NA; V: TRBV7-9; D: NA; J: TRBJ2-7
CDR3: CASSLGGRAGRNQPQHF; DNA: TGTGCCAGCAGCTTAGGGGGACGGGCAGGGAGGAATCAGCCCCAGCATTTT; size: NA; V: TRBV7-8; D: NA; J: TRBJ1-5
CDR3: CASSLSRKTDTDTQYF; DNA: TGTGCCAGCAGTTTATCTAGGAAGACAGACACAGATACGCAGTATTTT; size: NA; V: TRBV27; D: NA; J: TRBJ2-3
CDR3: CASSLGQGQGREQYF; DNA: TGTGCCAGCAGCTTGGGACAGGGGCAAGGGCGCGAGCAGTACTTC; size: once; V: TRBV5-4; D: TRBD1; J: TRBJ2-7
CDR3: CASSLEPGMNTEAFF; DNA: TGCGCCAGCAGCTTGGAGCCAGGGATGAACACTGAAGCTTTCTTT; size: NA; V: TRBV5-1; D: NA; J: TRBJ1-1
CDR3: CASSDPLGGLAGVTSKNIQYF; DNA: TGTGCCAGCAGTGACCCCCTAGGGGGACTAGCGGGAGTGACATCAAAAAACATTCAGTACTTC; size: NA; V: TRBV6-4; D: TRBD2; J: TRBJ2-4
CDR3: CASRIQGASDEQYF; DNA: TGTGCCAGTAGGATACAGGGGGCGTCGGACGAGCAGTACTTC; size: NA; V: TRBV19; D: TRBD1; J: TRBJ2-7
CDR3: CASSPRDSTNYGYTF; DNA: TGTGCCAGCAGTCCCCGGGACAGTACTAACTATGGCTACACCTTC; size: NA; V: TRBV27; D: TRBD1; J: TRBJ1-2
CDR3: CASSETGDRGRETQYF; DNA: TGTGCCAGCAGCGAGACGGGGGACAGGGGACGAGAGACCCAGTACTTC; size: NA; V: TRBV9; D: TRBD1; J: TRBJ2-5
CDR3: CASSKRAPVGGNEQFF; DNA: TGTGCCAGCAGCAAGAGGGCGCCTGTTGGGGGGAATGAGCAGTTCTTC; size: NA; V: TRBV11-3; D: NA; J: TRBJ2-1
CDR3: CASTVDRGNEKLFF; DNA: TGTGCCAGCACCGTCGACAGGGGAAATGAAAAACTGTTTTTT; size: once; V: TRBV2; D: TRBD1; J: TRBJ1-4
CDR3: CASSRDSPNQPQHF; DNA: TGTGCCAGCAGTCGGGACAGCCCTAATCAGCCCCAGCATTTT; size: NA; V: TRBV2; D: TRBD1; J: TRBJ1-5
CDR3: CASSLQGSNEQYF; DNA: TGTGCCAGCAGCTTACAGGGGAGCAACGAGCAGTACTTC; size: NA; V: TRBV7-6; D: NA; J: TRBJ2-7
CDR3: CASSRGTSSYNEQFF; DNA: TGTGCCAGCAGTCGGGGTACCTCCTCCTACAATGAGCAGTTCTTC; size: NA; V: TRBV6-5; D: NA; J: TRBJ2-1
CDR3: CASSGSGRAGETQYF; DNA: TGTGCCAGCAGTGGGAGCGGGAGGGCGGGGGAGACCCAGTACTTC; size: NA; V: TRBV2; D: TRBD2; J: TRBJ2-5
CDR3: CASSLRQGGETQYF; DNA: TGTGCCAGCTCACTCCGACAGGGCGGCGAGACCCAGTACTTC; size: NA; V: TRBV18; D: TRBD1; J: TRBJ2-5
CDR3: CASSFRQGNTGELFF; DNA: TGTGCCAGCAGCTTTAGACAGGGGAACACCGGGGAGCTGTTTTTT; size: NA; V: TRBV5-8; D: TRBD1; J: TRBJ2-2
CDR3: CASSLQGNPGYTF; DNA: TGTGCCAGCAGTCTTCAGGGGAATCCTGGCTACACCTTC; size: NA; V: TRBV2; D: NA; J: TRBJ1-2
CDR3: CASSSREILTALSYEQYF; DNA: TGTGCCAGCAGCTCCCGAGAGATACTTACCGCTCTTTCCTACGAGCAGTACTTC; size: once; V: TRBV21-1; D: NA; J: TRBJ2-7
CDR3: CASSPEDILTEAFF; DNA: TGTGCCAGTAGTCCAGAGGACATTCTCACTGAAGCTTTCTTT; size: few; V: TRBV19; D: NA; J: TRBJ1-1
CDR3: CASSGPGYEQYF; DNA: TGTGCCAGCAGTGGACCGGGTTACGAGCAGTACTTC; size: NA; V: TRBV2; D: NA; J: TRBJ2-7
CDR3: CSVETSGRTLYNEQFF; DNA: TGCAGCGTTGAGACTAGCGGGAGGACCCTCTACAATGAGCAGTTCTTC; size: NA; V: TRBV29-1; D: TRBD2; J: TRBJ2-1
CDR3: CASSIAPRRRGRANSNTGELFF; DNA: TGTGCCAGTAGTATCGCCCCTAGGAGGCGGGGGCGGGCGAACTCGAACACCGGGGAGCTGTTTTTT; size: once; V: TRBV19; D: NA; J: TRBJ2-2
CDR3: CASSFYPGSEQFF; DNA: TGTGCCAGCAGCTTCTACCCTGGGAGTGAGCAGTTCTTC; size: NA; V: TRBV11-2; D: NA; J: TRBJ2-1
CDR3: CASSPLTGRDNEQFF; DNA: TGTGCCAGCAGTCCCTTGACAGGGCGGGACAATGAGCAGTTCTTC; size: NA; V: TRBV14; D: TRBD1; J: TRBJ2-1
CDR3: CASSLDKSLRITEAFF; DNA: TGCGCCAGCAGCTTGGACAAGTCGCTGAGGATCACTGAAGCTTTCTTT; size: few; V: TRBV5-1; D: NA; J: TRBJ1-1
CDR3: CASSFRGTVRNEQFF; DNA: TGTGCCAGCAGCTTCAGGGGGACAGTAAGGAATGAGCAGTTCTTC; size: NA; V: TRBV7-6; D: TRBD1; J: TRBJ2-1
CDR3: CASSLRPTPGTSNYGYTF; DNA: TGTGCCAGCAGCTTAAGACCAACCCCAGGGACTTCTAACTATGGCTACACCTTC; size: NA; V: TRBV7-8; D: NA; J: TRBJ1-2
CDR3: CASRSREFAYSPLHF; DNA: TGTGCCAGCAGGTCACGGGAATTTGCTTATTCACCCCTCCACTTT; size: NA; V: TRBV6-6; D: NA; J: TRBJ1-6
CDR3: CASSQGRQGWRNTIYF; DNA: TGCGCCAGCAGCCAAGGAAGACAGGGGTGGAGAAACACCATATATTTT; size: NA; V: TRBV4-3; D: TRBD1; J: TRBJ1-3
CDR3: CSTGSGETQYF; DNA: TGCAGTACAGGGTCGGGAGAGACCCAGTACTTC; size: NA; V: TRBV20-1; D: NA; J: TRBJ2-5